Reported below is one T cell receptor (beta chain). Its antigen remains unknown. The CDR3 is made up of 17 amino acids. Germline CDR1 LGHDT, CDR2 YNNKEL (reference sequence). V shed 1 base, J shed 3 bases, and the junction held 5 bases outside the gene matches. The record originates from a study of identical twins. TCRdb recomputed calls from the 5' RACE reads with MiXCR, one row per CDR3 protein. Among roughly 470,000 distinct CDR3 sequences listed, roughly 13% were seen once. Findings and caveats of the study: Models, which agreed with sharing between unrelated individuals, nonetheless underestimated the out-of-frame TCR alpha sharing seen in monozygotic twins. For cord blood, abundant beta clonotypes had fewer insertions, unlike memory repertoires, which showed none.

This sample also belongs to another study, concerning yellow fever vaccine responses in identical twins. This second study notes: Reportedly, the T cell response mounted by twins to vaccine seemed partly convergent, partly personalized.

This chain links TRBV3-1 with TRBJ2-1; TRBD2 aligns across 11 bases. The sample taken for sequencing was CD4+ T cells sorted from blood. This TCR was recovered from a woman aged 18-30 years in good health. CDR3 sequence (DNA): TGTGCCAGCAGCCAAGTTACCCTAGCGGGGGGCTACAATGAGCAGTTCTTC. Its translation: CASSQVTLAGGYNEQFF.